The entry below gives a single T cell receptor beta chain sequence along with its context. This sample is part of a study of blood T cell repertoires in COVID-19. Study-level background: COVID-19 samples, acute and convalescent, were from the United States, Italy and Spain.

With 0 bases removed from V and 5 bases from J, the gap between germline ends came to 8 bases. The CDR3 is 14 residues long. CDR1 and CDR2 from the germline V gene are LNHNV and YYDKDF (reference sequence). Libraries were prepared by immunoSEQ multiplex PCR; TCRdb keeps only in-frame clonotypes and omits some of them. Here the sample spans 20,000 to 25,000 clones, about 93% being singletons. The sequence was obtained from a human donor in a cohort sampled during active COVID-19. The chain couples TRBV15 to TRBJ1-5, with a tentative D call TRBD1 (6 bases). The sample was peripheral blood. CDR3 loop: CATSRDHRDQPQHF. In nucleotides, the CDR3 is TGTGCCACCAGCAGAGATCACAGGGATCAGCCCCAGCATTTT.